The 19 T cell receptor beta chains in this list originate from one sample, sequenced in a study of OX40 agonist ivuxolimab in advanced cancers. Produced via immunoSEQ multiplex PCR; TCRdb's table is partial and in-frame only. The table has 80,000 or so clones, approximately 90% seen once. The sample here was CD4+ or CD8+ T cells sorted from blood, taken in a trial of the OX40 agonist ivuxolimab. These receptors were collected from an adult with an advanced solid tumor such as melanoma, head and neck, liver or kidney cancer.

This clone was recorded only once. The chain couples TRBV5-1 to TRBJ1-1, with D possibly being TRBD1 (6 bases). V lost 3 bases and J lost 5, with 20 bases in between. The CDR3 consists of 16 residues. In germline, CDR1 is SGHRS, CDR2 YFSETQ. Here the CDR3 reads CASSSYGGLLITEAFF. The CDR3 DNA is TGCGCCAGCAGCTCGTACGGGGGCTTGCTGATTACTGAAGCTTTCTTT.

The chain combines TRBV4-1 with TRBJ2-5; TRBD1 aligns across 11 bases. Germline V gives CDR1 MGHRA, CDR2 YSYEKL. Germline trimming cut 1 base from V and 4 bases from J; bases unmatched to any gene: 5. This CDR3 region has 16 residues. CDR3 DNA sequence: TGCGCCAGCAGCCAAGGGACAGGGGGCTTTGGAGAGACCCAGTACTTC. This sequence encodes CASSQGTGGFGETQYF.

J is TRBJ2-4 and V is TRBV29-1; possibly TRBD2 for D (5 bases). V lost 4 bases, J lost 0 bases, and 7 bases lay in between. CDR1 SQVTM and CDR2 ANQGSEA come from the germline V gene. The CDR3 has 13 residues. CDR3: CSVGGRAKNIQYF. The CDR3, as DNA: TGCAGCGTTGGAGGGAGAGCCAAAAACATTCAGTACTTC. The whole variable domain, filled in from reference TRBV29-1 and TRBJ2-4, reads SAVISQKPSRDICQRGTSLTIQCQVDSQVTMMFWYRQQPGQSLTLIATANQGSEATYESGFVIDKFPISRPNLTFSTLTVSNMSPEDSSIYLCSVGGRAKNIQYFGAGTRLSVL.

The rearrangement uses TRBV5-1 and TRBJ2-1; 10 bases match TRBD2. CDR1 is SGHRS, CDR2 YFSETQ, per germline. The CDR3 extends over 15 amino acids. V lost 4 bases and J lost 8; bases outside the gene matches: 9. The CDR3 DNA reads as TGCGCCAGCAGCAGGGCTAGCGGGGGTATGGATGAGCAGTTCTTC. It is translated as CASSRASGGMDEQFF.

This chain uses TRBV19 with TRBJ2-1; possible D gene TRBD1, 6 bases. V dropped 3 bases and J dropped 6 bases, with 12 bases sitting between them. The CDR3 extends over 14 amino acids. Germline CDR1 and CDR2: LNHDA and SQIVND (reference sequence). The CDR3 nucleotides read TGTGCCAGTAGTATTCGGGTCAGGGGCAATGAGCAGTTCTTC. Its translation: CASSIRVRGNEQFF.

CDR3 protein: CASSQETAGAGEQYF. The CDR3 DNA reads TGTGCCAGCAGCCAAGAGACTGCTGGAGCTGGGGAGCAGTACTTC. The J gene is TRBJ2-7, the V gene TRBV4-2; the D is unclear. The V gene's germline CDR1 is LGHNA and CDR2 YNFKEQ. Trimming stripped 0 bases from V and 7 bases from J, with 16 bases between. The CDR3 consists of 15 residues.

The rearrangement joins TRBV5-4 to TRBJ2-7; 8 bases align to TRBD1. Germline CDR1 SGHNT, CDR2 YYREEE (reference sequence). CDR3 length: 15 amino acids. V was clipped by 0 bases and J by 1 base; unmatched bases: 3. The CDR3 spells CASSLGTGGSYEQYF. The CDR3 DNA follows: TGTGCCAGCAGCTTGGGAACAGGGGGATCCTACGAGCAGTACTTC.

The chain couples TRBV7-8 to TRBJ1-1; 7 bases map to TRBD1. The CDR3 runs 14 residues. V gave up 5 bases and J gave up 6 bases; unmatched junction bases: 9. Germline V gene data show CDR1 as SGHVS and CDR2 as FQNEAQ. The CDR3 sequence: CASSTYRGKAEAFF. The CDR3 region has the DNA TGTGCCAGCAGCACATACAGGGGTAAAGCTGAAGCTTTCTTT.

This CDR3 reads CASSGRESHEQYF. DNA for the CDR3: TGCGCCAGCAGCGGGCGGGAGAGCCACGAGCAGTACTTC. V usage is TRBV4-1 and J usage is TRBJ2-7; TRBD2 aligns across 7 bases. Trimming removed 5 bases from V and 5 bases from J; junction bases left unmatched: 6. Germline CDR1 is MGHRA and CDR2 is YSYEKL. The CDR3 length is 13 residues.

This clone was seen a handful of times. This chain joins TRBV5-1 and TRBJ2-1; 10 nucleotides agree with TRBD2. V trimming: 0 bases; J trimming: 8 bases; junction bases outside the gene matches: 11. This CDR3 is 17 amino acids long. In germline, CDR1 is SGHRS, CDR2 YFSETQ. CDR3 bases: TGCGCCAGCAGCTTGGCCCCCAGCGGGAGGGCTACCGATGAGCAGTTCTTC. As protein: CASSLAPSGRATDEQFF.

This chain's CDR3 is CASSYNTLTNEKLFF. The CDR3 region has the DNA TGTGCCAGCAGCTACAACACCTTGACTAATGAAAAACTGTTTTTT. The gene calls are TRBV2 and TRBJ1-4; no definite D call. CDR3 size: 15 residues. Trimming left V 6 bases short and J 2 bases short, with 13 bases between. Germline V gives CDR1 SNHLY, CDR2 FYNNEI.

V and J are TRBV7-3 and TRBJ2-3; D possibly corresponds to TRBD1 (5 bases). Looked up from germline, CDR1 is SGHTA and CDR2 is FQGTGA. There are 14 residues in the CDR3. Trimming left V 5 bases short and J 1 base short, with 10 bases between. The CDR3 bases are TGTGCCAGCAGCCCCGGACAACGCACAGATACGCAGTATTTT. Translated: CASSPGQRTDTQYF.

The chain employs TRBV7-9 and TRBJ1-1; no clear D. Trimming shortened V by 1 base and J by 0 bases, and 6 bases separated the two germline ends. Germline-derived CDR1 and CDR2 are SEHNR and FQNEAQ (reference sequence). The CDR3 has 14 residues. The CDR3 loop reads CASSLVGMNTEAFF. CDR3 coding DNA: TGTGCCAGCAGCTTAGTAGGGATGAACACTGAAGCTTTCTTT.

The chain is built from TRBV30 and TRBJ1-1; D uncertain. Trimming removed 5 bases from V and 2 bases from J, with 9 bases in between. This CDR3 is 12 amino acids long. Per germline, CDR1 GTSNPN and CDR2 SVGIG (reference sequence). The CDR3 is CAWGRHNTEAFF. The CDR3 DNA sequence: TGTGCCTGGGGACGGCACAACACTGAAGCTTTCTTT. Full variable domain (outside the CDR3, taken from reference TRBV30 and TRBJ1-1): SQTIHQWPATLVQPVGSPLSLECTVEGTSNPNLYWYRQAAGRGLQLLFYSVGIGQISSEVPQNLSASRPQDRQFILSSKKLLLSDSGFYLCAWGRHNTEAFFGQGTRLTVV.

The J gene is TRBJ2-7, the V gene TRBV7-2; TRBD2 matches at 14 bases. The CDR3 has 18 amino acids. Trimming at V came to 1 base and at J to 2 bases, leaving 7 bases not matched to a gene. Germline V gene sequence: CDR1 SGHTA, CDR2 FQGNSA. CDR3 nucleotides: TGTGCCAGCAGCTTAGGACTAGCGGGAGGGTCCCCTACCTACGAGCAGTACTTC. Translated, it gives CASSLGLAGGSPTYEQYF. Based on the CDR3 plus reference TRBV7-2 and TRBJ2-7, the full variable domain is GAGVSQSPSNKVTEKGKDVELRCDPISGHTALYWYRQSLGQGLEFLIYFQGNSAPDKSGLPSDRFSAERTGGSVSTLTIQRTQQEDSAVYLCASSLGLAGGSPTYEQYFGPGTRLTVT.

This clone is a singleton in its sample. This chain connects TRBV27 to TRBJ2-7; tentatively, D is TRBD1 (6 bases). Germline CDR1 and CDR2: MNHEY and SMNVEV (reference sequence). V was shortened by 2 bases and J by 2 bases, with 13 bases between the two germline ends. This CDR3 has 15 residues. The DNA for the CDR3 is TGTGCCAGCAGTTTAAGCAGGGGACCCACCTACGAGCAGTACTTC. It translates to CASSLSRGPTYEQYF.

The chain is built from TRBV6-5 and TRBJ1-4, with 9 bases aligning to TRBD1. V shed 6 bases, J shed 8 bases, and the junction held 7 bases outside the gene matches. This CDR3 is 14 amino acids long. Germline values: CDR1 MNHEY, CDR2 SVGAGI. In DNA, the CDR3 is TGTGCCAGCAGCTCGACAGGGGGAAGCGAAAAACTGTTTTTT. Its translation is CASSSTGGSEKLFF.

The rearrangement links TRBV7-8 to TRBJ1-2; 8 bases fit TRBD1. V lost 5 bases and J lost 3; bases outside the gene matches: 8. The CDR3 totals 15 residues. The V gene's germline CDR1 is SGHVS and CDR2 FQNEAQ. For the CDR3, the DNA is TGTGCCAGCAGCGTCGACAGGGGATCGTACTATGGCTACACCTTC. Residues: CASSVDRGSYYGYTF.

The rearrangement joins TRBV5-6 to TRBJ2-1, with TRBD1 matching over 9 bases. This CDR3 comprises 16 residues. J gave up 5 bases and V 4 bases, and 10 bases lay outside the gene matches. Per the germline V gene, CDR1 is SGHDT and CDR2 is YYEEEE. CDR3 region: CASSGVRDRANNEQFF. The CDR3 nucleotides are TGTGCCAGCAGCGGAGTCCGGGACAGGGCTAACAATGAGCAGTTCTTC.